This entry features one T cell receptor beta chain sequence. All patients experienced relapse after autologous stem cell transplantation, and brentuximab vedotin exposure was variable. This entry is derived from a study of PD-1 blockade in classical Hodgkin lymphoma. The CDR3 consists of 15 residues. The ends lost 4 bases at V and 4 bases at J; junction bases unmatched: 6. Germline V gives CDR1 SGHTA, CDR2 FQGNSA. Profiling relied on immunoSEQ multiplex PCR, and the TCRdb table lists in-frame clones only, not all of them. The sample includes about 63,000 clones, 88% seen only once; the top ten take about 5.6%.

The TCR sequence derives from a human donor with classical Hodgkin lymphoma. The chain recombines TRBV7-2 with TRBJ1-5; 8 bases line up with TRBD1. The material was peripheral blood mononuclear cells (PBMCs), obtained before the second cycle of nivolumab. The CDR3 loop is CASSSRTGTNQPQHF. CDR3 nucleotide sequence: TGTGCCAGCAGCTCGAGGACAGGGACGAATCAGCCCCAGCATTTT.